This T cell receptor beta chain was observed in a study of blood T cell repertoires in COVID-19. CDR1 is LNHDA, CDR2 SQIVND, per germline (reference sequence). The CDR3 extends over 15 amino acids. V lost 3 bases to trimming and J lost 6 bases, with 17 bases between them. Measured with immunoSEQ multiplex PCR; TCRdb has only the in-frame clones, and not every one. The table includes some 300,000 clones, approximately 91% detected once. What the recovered Cohort 3 donors had was two negative PCRs, clearance, or symptom resolution. Sequencing used PBMCs or T cells enriched from blood (not recorded which). V is TRBV19 and J is TRBJ1-2; possibly TRBD1 for D (6 bases). This receptor was identified in a young woman who had recovered from COVID-19. CDR3 protein: CASSITYRERNGYTF. The DNA for the CDR3 is TGTGCCAGTAGTATCACCTACAGGGAGCGGAATGGCTACACCTTC.